This T cell receptor beta chain was sequenced for a study of identical twins. This CDR3 comprises 14 residues. V lost 2 bases and J 0 bases, leaving 8 bases between the germline ends. From germline, CDR1 is SGHVS and CDR2 FQNEAQ. TCRdb recomputed calls from the 5' RACE reads with MiXCR, one row per CDR3 protein. The sample lists around 490,000 distinct CDR3 sequences; 20% to 25% were seen once. This sample also appeared in a second study, on yellow fever vaccine responses in identical twins.

The rearrangement links TRBV7-8 to TRBJ2-7; D is ambiguous. The specimen sequenced was CD4+ T cells sorted from blood. This receptor was taken from a woman under 30 in good health. The DNA for the CDR3 is TGTGCCAGCAGCTTAAACAGCTTCTCCTACGAGCAGTACGTC. This codes for CASSLNSFSYEQYV.